Below, 14 T cell receptor beta chains from the same sample are listed, as sequenced in a study of cytomegalovirus exposure and HLA in healthy donors. The PCR employed 60 Vbeta primers together with 13 Jbeta primers. Here immunoSEQ multiplex PCR was the method, and the copy in TCRdb shows in-frame clones only, minus some. The data hold 150,000 to 180,000 clones, with around 68% observed a single time. Sequenced material: PBMCs. These receptors were taken from a man aged 30 to 39 in good health and CMV-seronegative.

The genes are TRBV2 and TRBJ1-1; D uncertain. V was pared by 7 bases and J by 8 bases, with 11 bases between. Germline assignment: CDR1 SNHLY and CDR2 FYNNEI. The CDR3 has 11 amino acids. The CDR3 reads CASKIRQEAFF. In nucleotides, the CDR3 is TGTGCCAGCAAGATCAGGCAAGAAGCTTTCTTT.

There are a few counts of this clone. The chain is built from TRBV5-4 and TRBJ1-2; D might be TRBD1 (6 bases). V gave up 0 bases and J gave up 6 bases, with 15 bases separating them. CDR1 is SGHNT and CDR2 is YYREEE in the germline V gene (reference sequence). This CDR3 contains 15 residues. The CDR3 protein is CASSLGWGGADGYTF. The CDR3, as DNA: TGTGCCAGCAGCTTGGGTTGGGGGGGCGCGGATGGCTACACCTTC.

The chain couples TRBV28 to TRBJ1-2, with 11 bases that match TRBD1. Trimming took 5 bases from V and 4 from J; bases not matched to a gene: 6. This CDR3 has 15 amino acids. The germline V gene encodes CDR1 MDHEN and CDR2 SYDVKM. CDR3 sequence reads: CASSDGGQGGYGYTF. The CDR3, as DNA: TGTGCCAGCAGTGACGGGGGACAGGGGGGCTATGGCTACACCTTC.

This clone was found a few times. The V and J genes are TRBV18 and TRBJ2-7; 7 bases fit TRBD1. Germline trimming cut 4 bases from V and 1 base from J; bases unmatched to any gene: 4. CDR3 size: 14 residues. Germline-derived CDR1 and CDR2 are KGHSH and LQKENI. CDR3 DNA sequence: TGTGCCAGCTCACGACCGGGACAGTCCTACGAGCAGTACTTC. This sequence encodes CASSRPGQSYEQYF.

The chain joins TRBV10-3 to TRBJ1-2; no clear D. This CDR3 is 11 amino acids long. Germline CDR1 and CDR2: ENHRY and SYGVKD. Between the trimmed V and J ends, which lost 6 bases and 6 bases, there was a span of 8 bases. The CDR3 DNA sequence: TGTGCCATCAGAGATGGAGATGGCTACACCTTC. This encodes CAIRDGDGYTF.

The chain recombines TRBV7-9 with TRBJ2-2, with 12 bases lining up with TRBD2. The CDR3 runs 15 residues. Germline loops: CDR1 SEHNR, CDR2 FQNEAQ (reference sequence). The J segment lost 5 bases and the V segment lost 6 bases, leaving 4 bases of the junction unmatched. CDR3 sequence reads: CASRYTSGGTGELFF. CDR3 sequence (DNA): TGTGCCAGCAGATATACTAGCGGGGGGACCGGGGAGCTGTTTTTT.

The J gene is TRBJ1-1, the V gene TRBV6-5, with 8 positions matching TRBD1. V trimming: 5 bases; J trimming: 7 bases; junction bases outside the gene matches: 12. CDR3 length: 15 residues. Germline loops: CDR1 MNHEY, CDR2 SVGAGI. The CDR3 loop reads CASSRQGLGRDEAFF. The CDR3 DNA sequence: TGTGCCAGCAGTAGACAGGGGTTAGGGCGGGATGAAGCTTTCTTT.

The chain links TRBV29-1 to TRBJ2-3; 10 bases agree with TRBD2. The CDR3 sequence is 16 residues long. The V segment lost 4 bases and the J segment 0 bases; nucleotides outside the gene matches: 7. CDR1 and CDR2 from the germline V gene are SQVTM and ANQGSEA. The DNA of the CDR3 is TGCAGCGTTGTCGGACAGCGGGGGGGTAGCACAGATACGCAGTATTTT. Its translation: CSVVGQRGGSTDTQYF.

The V and J genes are TRBV27 and TRBJ2-3; 7 bases align to TRBD2. The germline V gene has CDR1 MNHEY and CDR2 SMNVEV (reference sequence). The length of the CDR3 is 14 residues. The junction had 2 bases not matched to a gene; V was cut back by 5 bases and J by 0 bases. The CDR3, as DNA: TGTGCCAGCAGTATCGGGGGGAGCACAGATACGCAGTATTTT. This codes for CASSIGGSTDTQYF.

The rearrangement uses TRBV5-8 and TRBJ2-7; the D is unclear. Germline CDR1 reads SGHTS; CDR2 reads YDEGEE. This CDR3 region has 16 residues. Trimming removed 1 base from V and 2 bases from J, with 16 bases in between. This CDR3 reads CASSLLSPISPYEQYF. DNA for the CDR3: TGTGCCAGCAGCTTGCTGAGTCCTATAAGCCCCTACGAGCAGTACTTC.

This sequence joins TRBV2 and TRBJ1-1; D possibly corresponds to TRBD1 (5 bases). Germline CDR1 and CDR2: SNHLY and FYNNEI. Trimming pared 6 bases from V and 0 bases from J, leaving 11 bases between. The CDR3 is 14 amino acids. The CDR3 sequence: CASSTTGVNTEAFF. For the CDR3, the DNA is TGTGCCAGCAGCACAACAGGTGTGAACACTGAAGCTTTCTTT.

The chain recombines TRBV18 with TRBJ2-5; 7 bases match TRBD1. V dropped 1 base and J dropped 4; count of bases not matched to a gene: 9. This CDR3 is 16 amino acids long. CDR1 and CDR2 from the germline V gene are KGHSH and LQKENI. For the CDR3, the DNA is TGTGCCAGCTCACCACTGACAACAGGGGTTGGAGAGACCCAGTACTTC. It specifies CASSPLTTGVGETQYF.

This clone has a handful of counts. The V and J genes are TRBV6-1 and TRBJ2-7; no clear D gene. Per the germline V gene, CDR1 is MNHNS and CDR2 is SASEGT. This CDR3 has 11 amino acids. Between the trimmed V and J ends, which lost 8 bases and 7 bases, there was a span of 12 bases. DNA for the CDR3: TGTGCCAGCGACGACTCGAGGGAGCAGTACTTC. Translated: CASDDSREQYF.

This clone occurred once. The V and J genes are TRBV10-3 and TRBJ1-6; 8 positions match TRBD1. This CDR3 region has 14 residues. V was clipped by 6 bases and J by 9 bases; unmatched bases: 7. CDR1 and CDR2 from the germline V gene are ENHRY and SYGVKD. The CDR3 loop is CAISPQGGGSPLHF. In nucleotides, the CDR3 is TGTGCCATCAGCCCACAGGGGGGAGGTTCACCCCTCCACTTT.